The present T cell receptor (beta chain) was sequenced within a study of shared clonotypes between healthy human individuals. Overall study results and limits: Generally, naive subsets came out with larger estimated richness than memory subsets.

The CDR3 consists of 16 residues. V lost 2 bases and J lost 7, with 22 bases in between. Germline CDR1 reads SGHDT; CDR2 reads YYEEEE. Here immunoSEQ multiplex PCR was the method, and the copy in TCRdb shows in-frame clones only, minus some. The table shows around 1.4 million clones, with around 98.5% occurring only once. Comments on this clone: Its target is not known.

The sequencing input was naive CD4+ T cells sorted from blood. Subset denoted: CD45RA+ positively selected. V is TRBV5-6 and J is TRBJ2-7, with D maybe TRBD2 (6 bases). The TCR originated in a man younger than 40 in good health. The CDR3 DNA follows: TGTGCCAGCAGCTTCCGTGGGGTGGGCAGGGACTGGGAGCAGTACTTC. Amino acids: CASSFRGVGRDWEQYF.